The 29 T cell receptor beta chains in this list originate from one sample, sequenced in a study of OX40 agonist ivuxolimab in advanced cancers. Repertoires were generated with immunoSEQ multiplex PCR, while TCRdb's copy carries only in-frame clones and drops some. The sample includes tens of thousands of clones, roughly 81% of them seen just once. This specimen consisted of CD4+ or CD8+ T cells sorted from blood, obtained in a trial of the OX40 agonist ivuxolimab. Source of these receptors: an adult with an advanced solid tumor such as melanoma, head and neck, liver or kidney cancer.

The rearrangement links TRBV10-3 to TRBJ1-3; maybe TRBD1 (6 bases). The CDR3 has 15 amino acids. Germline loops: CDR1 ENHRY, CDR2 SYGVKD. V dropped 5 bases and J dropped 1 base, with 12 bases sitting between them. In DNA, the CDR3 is TGTGCCATCAGTCACCCGACAGGATCTGGAAACACCATATATTTT. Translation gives CAISHPTGSGNTIYF.

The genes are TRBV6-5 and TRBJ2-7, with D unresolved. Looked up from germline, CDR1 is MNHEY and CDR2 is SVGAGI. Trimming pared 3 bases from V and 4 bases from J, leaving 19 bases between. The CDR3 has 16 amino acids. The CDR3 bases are TGTGCCAGCAGTTATGGCGGCGCACCAGATGGATACGAGCAGTACTTC. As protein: CASSYGGAPDGYEQYF.

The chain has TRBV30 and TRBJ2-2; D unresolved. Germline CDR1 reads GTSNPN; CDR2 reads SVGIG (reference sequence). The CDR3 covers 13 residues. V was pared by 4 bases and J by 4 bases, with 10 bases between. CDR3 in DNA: TGTGCCTGGAAATTGCAGGTCACCGGGGAGCTGTTTTTT. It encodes CAWKLQVTGELFF.

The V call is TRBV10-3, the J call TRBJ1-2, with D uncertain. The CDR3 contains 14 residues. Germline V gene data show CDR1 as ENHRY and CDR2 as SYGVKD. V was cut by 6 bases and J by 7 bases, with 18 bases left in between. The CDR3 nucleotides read TGTGCCATCAGAGGGCCGGGAGAGGAGGGTGGCTACACCTTC. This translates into CAIRGPGEEGGYTF.

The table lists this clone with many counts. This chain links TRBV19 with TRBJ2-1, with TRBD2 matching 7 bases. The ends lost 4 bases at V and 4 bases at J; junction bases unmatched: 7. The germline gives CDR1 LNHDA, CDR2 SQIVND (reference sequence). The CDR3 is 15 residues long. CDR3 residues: CASSNLAASYNEQFF. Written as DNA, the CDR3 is TGTGCCAGTAGTAACCTAGCGGCTTCTTACAATGAGCAGTTCTTC.

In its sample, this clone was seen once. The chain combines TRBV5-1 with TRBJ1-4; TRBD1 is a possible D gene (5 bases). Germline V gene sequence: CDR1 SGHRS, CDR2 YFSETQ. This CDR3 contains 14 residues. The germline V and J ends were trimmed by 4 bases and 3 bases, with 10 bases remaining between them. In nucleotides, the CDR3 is TGCGCCAGCAGCCAGGGAGCAGCTAATGAAAAACTGTTTTTT. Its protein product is CASSQGAANEKLFF.

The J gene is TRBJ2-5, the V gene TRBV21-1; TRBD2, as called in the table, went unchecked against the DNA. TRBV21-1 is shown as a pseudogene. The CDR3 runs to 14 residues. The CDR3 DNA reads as TGTGCCAGCAGCAATGGAGGGAGGCGAGAGACCCAGTACTTC. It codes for CASSNGGRRETQYF.

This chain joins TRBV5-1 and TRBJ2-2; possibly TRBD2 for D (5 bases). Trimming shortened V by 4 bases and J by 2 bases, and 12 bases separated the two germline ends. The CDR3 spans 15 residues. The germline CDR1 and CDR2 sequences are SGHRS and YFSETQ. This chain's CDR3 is CASSREHFNTGELFF. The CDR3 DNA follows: TGCGCCAGCAGCCGGGAACACTTTAACACCGGGGAGCTGTTTTTT.

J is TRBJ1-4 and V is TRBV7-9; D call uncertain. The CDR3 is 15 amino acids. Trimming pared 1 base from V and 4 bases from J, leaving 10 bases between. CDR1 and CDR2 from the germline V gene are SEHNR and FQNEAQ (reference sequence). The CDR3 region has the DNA TGTGCCAGCAGCTTAGTGGGCTCGTTTAATGAAAAACTGTTTTTT. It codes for CASSLVGSFNEKLFF.

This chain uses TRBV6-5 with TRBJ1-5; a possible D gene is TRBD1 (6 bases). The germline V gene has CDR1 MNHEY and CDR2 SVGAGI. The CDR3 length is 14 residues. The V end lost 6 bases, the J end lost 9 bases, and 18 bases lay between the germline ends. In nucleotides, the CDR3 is TGTGCCAGCAGGACGTCAGGGGTAGGGGGGCCCCAGCATTTT. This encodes CASRTSGVGGPQHF.

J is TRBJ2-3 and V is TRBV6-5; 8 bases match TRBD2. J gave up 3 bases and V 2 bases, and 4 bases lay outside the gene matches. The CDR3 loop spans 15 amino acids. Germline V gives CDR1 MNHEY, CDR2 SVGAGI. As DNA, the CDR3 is TGTGCCAGCAGTTACGCGCCGGGGGGGACAGATACGCAGTATTTT. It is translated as CASSYAPGGTDTQYF.

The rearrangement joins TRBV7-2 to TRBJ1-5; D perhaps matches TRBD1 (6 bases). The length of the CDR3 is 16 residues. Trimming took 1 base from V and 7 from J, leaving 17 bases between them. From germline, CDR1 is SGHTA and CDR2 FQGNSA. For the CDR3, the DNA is TGTGCCAGCAGCTTAGAGAGGGGGGCGCTGGGACAGCCCCAGCATTTT. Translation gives CASSLERGALGQPQHF.

The CDR3 region is CASTRSQTANREQFF. In nucleotides, the CDR3 is TGTGCCAGCACAAGGTCCCAGACTGCGAATCGCGAGCAGTTCTTC. This chain links TRBV7-2 with TRBJ2-1; D uncertain. V was pared by 7 bases and J by 10 bases, with 23 bases between. In germline, CDR1 is SGHTA, CDR2 FQGNSA. The CDR3 is 15 amino acids.

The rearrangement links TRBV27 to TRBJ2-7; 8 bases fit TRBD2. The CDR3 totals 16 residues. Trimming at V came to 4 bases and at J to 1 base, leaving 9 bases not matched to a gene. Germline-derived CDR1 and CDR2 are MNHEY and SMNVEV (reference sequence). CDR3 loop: CASSSQAIAGSYEQYF. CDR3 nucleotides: TGTGCCAGCAGTTCTCAAGCCATAGCGGGATCCTACGAGCAGTACTTC.

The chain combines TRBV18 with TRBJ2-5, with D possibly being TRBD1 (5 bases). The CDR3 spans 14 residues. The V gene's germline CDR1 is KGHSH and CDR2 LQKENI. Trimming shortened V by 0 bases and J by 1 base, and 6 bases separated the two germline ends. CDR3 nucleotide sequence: TGTGCCAGCTCACCACCAGGGGTCCAAGAGACCCAGTACTTC. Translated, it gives CASSPPGVQETQYF.

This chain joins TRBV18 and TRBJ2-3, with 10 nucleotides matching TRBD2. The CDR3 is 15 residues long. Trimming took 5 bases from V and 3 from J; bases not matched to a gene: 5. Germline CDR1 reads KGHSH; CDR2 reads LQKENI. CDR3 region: CASSESAGGTDTQYF. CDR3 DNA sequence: TGTGCCAGCTCAGAGTCAGCGGGAGGGACAGATACGCAGTATTTT.

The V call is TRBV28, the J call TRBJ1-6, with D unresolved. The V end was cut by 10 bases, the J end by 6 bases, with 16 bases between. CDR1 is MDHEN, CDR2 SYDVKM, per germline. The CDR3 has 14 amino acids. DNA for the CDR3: TGTGCCACAAAAAACCGGGTCTTTAATTCACCCCTCCACTTT. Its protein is CATKNRVFNSPLHF.

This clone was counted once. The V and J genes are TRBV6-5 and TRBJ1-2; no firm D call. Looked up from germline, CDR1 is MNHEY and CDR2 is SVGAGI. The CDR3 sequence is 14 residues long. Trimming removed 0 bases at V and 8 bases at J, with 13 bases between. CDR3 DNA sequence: TGTGCCAGCAGTTACTCACCACGACTGGGAGGCTACACCTTC. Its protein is CASSYSPRLGGYTF.

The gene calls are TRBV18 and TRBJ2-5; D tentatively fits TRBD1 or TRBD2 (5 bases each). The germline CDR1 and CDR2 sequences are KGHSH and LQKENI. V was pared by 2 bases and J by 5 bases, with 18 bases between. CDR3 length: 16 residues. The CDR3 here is CASSPIQSGAGETQYF. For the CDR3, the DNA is TGTGCCAGCTCACCAATACAATCCGGGGCTGGGGAGACCCAGTACTTC.

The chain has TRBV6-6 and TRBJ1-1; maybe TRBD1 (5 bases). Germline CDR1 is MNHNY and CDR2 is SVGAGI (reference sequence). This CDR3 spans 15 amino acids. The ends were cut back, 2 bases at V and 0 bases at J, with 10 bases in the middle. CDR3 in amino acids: CASSYMGGMNTEAFF. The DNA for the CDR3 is TGTGCCAGCAGTTACATGGGGGGAATGAACACTGAAGCTTTCTTT.

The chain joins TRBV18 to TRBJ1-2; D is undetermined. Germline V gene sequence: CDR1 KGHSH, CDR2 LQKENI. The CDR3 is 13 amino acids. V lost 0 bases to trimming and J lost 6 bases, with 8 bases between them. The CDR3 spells CASSPPAGDGYTF. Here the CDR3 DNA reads TGTGCCAGCTCACCACCCGCGGGCGATGGCTACACCTTC.

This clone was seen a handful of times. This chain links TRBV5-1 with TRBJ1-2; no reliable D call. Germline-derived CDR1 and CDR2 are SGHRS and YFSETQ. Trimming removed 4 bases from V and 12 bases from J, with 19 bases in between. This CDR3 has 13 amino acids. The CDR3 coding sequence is TGCGCCAGCAGCCCGGGCCCGGACCCTGTCAACACCTTC. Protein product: CASSPGPDPVNTF.

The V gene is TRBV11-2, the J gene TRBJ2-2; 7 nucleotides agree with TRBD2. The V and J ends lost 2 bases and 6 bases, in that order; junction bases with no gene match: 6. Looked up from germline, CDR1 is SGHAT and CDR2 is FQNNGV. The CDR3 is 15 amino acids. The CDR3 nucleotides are TGTGCCAGCAGCTTAAGGGACTACGTATCCGGGGAGCTGTTTTTT. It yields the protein CASSLRDYVSGELFF. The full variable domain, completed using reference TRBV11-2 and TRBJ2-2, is EAGVAQSPRYKIIEKRQSVAFWCNPISGHATLYWYQQILGQGPKLLIQFQNNGVVDDSQLPKDRFSAERLKGVDSTLKIQPAKLEDSAVYLCASSLRDYVSGELFFGEGSRLTVL.

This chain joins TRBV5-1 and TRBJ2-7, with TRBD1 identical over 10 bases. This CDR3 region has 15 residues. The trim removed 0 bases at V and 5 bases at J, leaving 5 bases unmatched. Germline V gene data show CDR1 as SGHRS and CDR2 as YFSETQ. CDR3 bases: TGCGCCAGCAGCTTGGGGGGGACAGGGGCCCACGAGCAGTACTTC. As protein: CASSLGGTGAHEQYF.

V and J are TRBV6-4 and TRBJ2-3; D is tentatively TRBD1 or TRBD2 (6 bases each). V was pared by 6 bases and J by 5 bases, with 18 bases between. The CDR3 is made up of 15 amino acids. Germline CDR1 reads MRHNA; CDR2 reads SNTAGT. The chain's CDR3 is CASSPMLGGGDTQYF. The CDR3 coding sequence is TGTGCCAGCAGCCCCATGTTGGGGGGCGGAGATACGCAGTATTTT.

CDR3 sequence: CASSLRYTDTQYF. In DNA, the CDR3 is TGTGCCAGTAGTCTCCGTTACACAGATACGCAGTATTTT. The J gene is TRBJ2-3, the V gene TRBV19; D unresolved. The CDR3 is 13 amino acids. V lost 5 bases to trimming and J lost 2 bases, with 8 bases between them. Germline V lookup: CDR1 LNHDA, CDR2 SQIVND (reference sequence). Full variable domain (rest looked up from reference TRBV19 and TRBJ2-3): DGGITQSPKYLFRKEGQNVTLSCEQNLNHDAMYWYRQDPGQGLRLIYYSQIVNDFQKGDIAEGYSVSREKKESFPLTVTSAQKNPTAFYLCASSLRYTDTQYFGPGTRLTVL.

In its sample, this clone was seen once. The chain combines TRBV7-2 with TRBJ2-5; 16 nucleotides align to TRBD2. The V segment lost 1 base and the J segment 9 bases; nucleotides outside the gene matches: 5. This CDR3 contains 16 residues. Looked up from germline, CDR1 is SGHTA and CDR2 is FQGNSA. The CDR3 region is CASSLDGTSGGAPQYF. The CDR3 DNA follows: TGTGCCAGCAGCTTAGACGGGACTAGCGGGGGGGCCCCCCAGTACTTC.

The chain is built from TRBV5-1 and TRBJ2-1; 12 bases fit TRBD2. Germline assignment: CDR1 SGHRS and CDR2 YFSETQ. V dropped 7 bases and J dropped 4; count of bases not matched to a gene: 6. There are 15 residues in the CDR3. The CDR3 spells CASAGLAGSYNEQFF. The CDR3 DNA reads TGCGCCAGCGCCGGACTAGCGGGGTCTTACAATGAGCAGTTCTTC. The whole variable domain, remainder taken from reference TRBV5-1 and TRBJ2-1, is KAGVTQTPRYLIKTRGQQVTLSCSPISGHRSVSWYQQTPGQGLQFLFEYFSETQRNKGNFPGRFSGRQFSNSRSEMNVSTLELGDSALYLCASAGLAGSYNEQFFGPGTRLTVL.

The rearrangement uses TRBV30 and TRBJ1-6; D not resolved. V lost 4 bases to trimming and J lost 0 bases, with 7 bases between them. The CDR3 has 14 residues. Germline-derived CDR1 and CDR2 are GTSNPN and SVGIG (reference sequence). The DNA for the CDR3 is TGTGCCTGGAACCCTAGCTCCTATAATTCACCCCTCCACTTT. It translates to CAWNPSSYNSPLHF.